This T cell receptor (beta chain) was found in a study of CD8+ T cells in alopecia areata. Findings and caveats of the study: Relative to normal scalp, lesional scalp, especially alopecia totalis/universalis, showed higher clonality.

CD4+ and CD8+ T cells were sorted from PBMCs stained for CD3, CD4 and CD8. The junction had 4 bases not matched to a gene; V was cut back by 4 bases and J by 0 bases. CDR3 size: 16 residues. Looked up from germline, CDR1 is SGHVS and CDR2 is FNYEAQ. Of note for this clone: The antigen is unknown.

cDNA prepared by RNA extraction and subsequent reverse transcription served as the template for sequencing. TCRdb's copy holds only in-frame clones and misses some; the assay was immunoSEQ multiplex PCR. The sample has roughly 150,000 clones, around 55% seen once; the top ten hold more than 4.5%. Sequencing was performed on CD4+ T cells sorted from blood. This TCR was recovered from a human donor in good health. V and J are TRBV7-6 and TRBJ2-1, with 9 bases matching TRBD2. CDR3 loop: CASSWTSAASYNEQFF. CDR3 DNA: TGTGCCAGCAGCTGGACTAGCGCAGCCTCCTACAATGAGCAGTTCTTC.